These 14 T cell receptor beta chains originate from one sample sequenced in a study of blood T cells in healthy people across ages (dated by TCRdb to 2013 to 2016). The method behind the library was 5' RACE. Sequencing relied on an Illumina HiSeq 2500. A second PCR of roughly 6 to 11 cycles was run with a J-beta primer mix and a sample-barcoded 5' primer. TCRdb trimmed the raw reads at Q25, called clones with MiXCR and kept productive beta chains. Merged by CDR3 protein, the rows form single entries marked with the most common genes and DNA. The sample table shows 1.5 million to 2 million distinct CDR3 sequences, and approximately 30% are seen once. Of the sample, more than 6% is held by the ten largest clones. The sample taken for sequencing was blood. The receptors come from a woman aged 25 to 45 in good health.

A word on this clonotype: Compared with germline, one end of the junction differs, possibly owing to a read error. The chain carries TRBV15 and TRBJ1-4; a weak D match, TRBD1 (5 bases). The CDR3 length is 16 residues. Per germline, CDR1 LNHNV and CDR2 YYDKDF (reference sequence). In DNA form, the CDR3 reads TGTGCCACCAGCCCCTGGGGACGTGCGGGTAATGAAAAACTGGTTTTT. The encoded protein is CATSPWGRAGNEKLVF.

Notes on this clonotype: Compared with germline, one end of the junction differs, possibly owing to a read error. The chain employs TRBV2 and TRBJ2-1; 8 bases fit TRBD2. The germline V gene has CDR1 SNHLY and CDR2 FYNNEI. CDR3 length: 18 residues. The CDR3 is CTSSARLAPRKPFNEQFF. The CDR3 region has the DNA TGTACCAGCAGTGCGCGACTAGCGCCTAGAAAGCCATTCAATGAGCAGTTCTTC.

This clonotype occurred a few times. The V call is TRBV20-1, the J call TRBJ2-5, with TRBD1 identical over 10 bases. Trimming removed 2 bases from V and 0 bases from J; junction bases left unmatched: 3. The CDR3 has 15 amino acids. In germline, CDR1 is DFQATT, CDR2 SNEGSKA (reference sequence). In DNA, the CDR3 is TGCAGTGCTAGAAGGACAGGGGGAGACCAAGAGACCCAGTACTTC. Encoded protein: CSARRTGGDQETQYF.

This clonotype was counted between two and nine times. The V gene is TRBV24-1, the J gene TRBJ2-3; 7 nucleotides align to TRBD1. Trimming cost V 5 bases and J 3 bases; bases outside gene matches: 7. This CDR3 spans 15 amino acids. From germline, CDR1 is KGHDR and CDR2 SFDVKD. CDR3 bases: TGTGCCACCAGTGGGCTACAGGGGCTAACAGATACGCAGTATTTT. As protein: CATSGLQGLTDTQYF.

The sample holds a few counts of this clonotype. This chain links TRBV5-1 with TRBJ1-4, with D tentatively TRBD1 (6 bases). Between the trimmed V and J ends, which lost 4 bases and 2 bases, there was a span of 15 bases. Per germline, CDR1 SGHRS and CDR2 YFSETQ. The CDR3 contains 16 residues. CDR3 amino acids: CASSGDSQGTNEKLFF. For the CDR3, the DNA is TGCGCCAGCAGCGGCGACTCCCAGGGGACTAATGAAAAACTGTTTTTT.

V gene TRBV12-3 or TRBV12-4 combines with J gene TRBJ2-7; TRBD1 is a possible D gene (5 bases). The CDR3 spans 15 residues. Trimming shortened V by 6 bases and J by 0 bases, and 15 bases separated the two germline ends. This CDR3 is CASRGTGSSSYEQYF. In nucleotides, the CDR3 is TGTGCCAGCAGAGGAACAGGTTCGAGCTCCTACGAGCAGTACTTC.

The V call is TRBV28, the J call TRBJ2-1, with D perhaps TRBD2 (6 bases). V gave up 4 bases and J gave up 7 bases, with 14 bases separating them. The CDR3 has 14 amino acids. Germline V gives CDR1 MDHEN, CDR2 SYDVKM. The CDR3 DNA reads TGTGCCAGCAGTTCTGGAGGGAATGTGAATGAGCAGTTCTTC. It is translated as CASSSGGNVNEQFF. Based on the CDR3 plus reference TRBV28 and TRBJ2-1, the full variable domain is DVKVTQSSRYLVKRTGEKVFLECVQDMDHENMFWYRQDPGLGLRLIYFSYDVKMKEKGDIPEGYSVSREKKERFSLILESASTNQTSMYLCASSSGGNVNEQFFGPGTRLTVL.

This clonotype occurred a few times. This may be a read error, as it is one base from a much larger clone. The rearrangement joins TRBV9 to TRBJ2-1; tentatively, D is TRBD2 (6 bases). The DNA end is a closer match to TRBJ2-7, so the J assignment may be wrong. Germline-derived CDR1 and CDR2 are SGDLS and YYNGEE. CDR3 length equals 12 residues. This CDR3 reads CASSKLANEQYF. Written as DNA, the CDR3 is TGTGCCAGCAGCAAACTAGCAAATGAGCAGTACTTC.

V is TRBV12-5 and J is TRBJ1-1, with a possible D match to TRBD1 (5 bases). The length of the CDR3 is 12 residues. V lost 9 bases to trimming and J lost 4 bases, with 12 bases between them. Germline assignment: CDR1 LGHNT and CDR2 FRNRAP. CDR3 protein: CASLDGGTEAFF. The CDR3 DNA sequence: TGTGCTAGCCTAGATGGGGGCACTGAAGCTTTCTTT. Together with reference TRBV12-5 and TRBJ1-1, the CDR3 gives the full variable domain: DARVTQTPRHKVTEMGQEVTMRCQPILGHNTVFWYRQTMMQGLELLAYFRNRAPLDDSGMPKDRFSAEMPDATLATLKIQPSEPRDSAVYFCASLDGGTEAFFGQGTRLTVV.

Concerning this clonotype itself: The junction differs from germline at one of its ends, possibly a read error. This chain's CDR3 is CASSLIATSGKETRYF. Here the CDR3 DNA reads TGTGCCAGCAGTCTCATTGCGACTAGCGGGAAAGAGACCCGGTACTTC. The genes are TRBV12-3 or TRBV12-4 and TRBJ2-5, with 11 bases that match TRBD2. CDR3 length: 16 residues.

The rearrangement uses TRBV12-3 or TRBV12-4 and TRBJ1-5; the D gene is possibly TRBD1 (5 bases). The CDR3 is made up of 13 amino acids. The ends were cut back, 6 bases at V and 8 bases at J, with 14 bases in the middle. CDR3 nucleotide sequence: TGTGCCAGCAGGGACGCAGGGACGGAGCCCCAGCATTTT. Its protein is CASRDAGTEPQHF.

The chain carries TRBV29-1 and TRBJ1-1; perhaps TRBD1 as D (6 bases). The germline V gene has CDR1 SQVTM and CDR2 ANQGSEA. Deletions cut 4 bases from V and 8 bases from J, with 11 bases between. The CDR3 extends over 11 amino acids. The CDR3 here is CSVGGQLEAFF. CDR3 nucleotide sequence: TGCAGCGTTGGAGGACAGTTAGAAGCTTTCTTT.

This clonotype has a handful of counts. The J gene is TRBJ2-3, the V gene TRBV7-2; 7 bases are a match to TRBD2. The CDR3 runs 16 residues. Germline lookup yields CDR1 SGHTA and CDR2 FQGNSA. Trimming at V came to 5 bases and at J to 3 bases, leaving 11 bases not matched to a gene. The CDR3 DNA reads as TGTGCCAGCAGCGATTATTACGGGAGGAGAACAGATACGCAGTATTTT. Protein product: CASSDYYGRRTDTQYF.

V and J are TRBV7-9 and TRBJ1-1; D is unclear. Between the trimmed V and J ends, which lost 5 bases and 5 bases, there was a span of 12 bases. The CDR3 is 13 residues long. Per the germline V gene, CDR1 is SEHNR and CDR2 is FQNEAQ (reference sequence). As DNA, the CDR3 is TGTGCCAGCAGCCTAGAGTCGAGAACTGAAGCTTTCTTT. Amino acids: CASSLESRTEAFF. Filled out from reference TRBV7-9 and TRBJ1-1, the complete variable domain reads DTGVSQNPRHKITKRGQNVTFRCDPISEHNRLYWYRQTLGQGPEFLTYFQNEAQLEKSRLLSDRFSAERPKGSFSTLEIQRTEQGDSAMYLCASSLESRTEAFFGQGTRLTVV.